This T cell receptor beta chain is drawn from a study of blood T cells in healthy people across ages. Notes on the study in general: No one knew whether donors had CMV, which possibly confounded expanded clonotype changes.

Germline trimming cut 6 bases from V and 2 bases from J; bases unmatched to any gene: 8. Germline loops: CDR1 MDHEN, CDR2 SYDVKM. CDR3 length: 15 amino acids. This clonotype was seen once. What it binds is not known. It was with a sample-barcoded 5' primer and a J-beta primer mix that a second PCR of roughly 7 to 12 cycles was run. One entry per CDR3 protein, called by TCRdb with MiXCR from the 5' RACE reads. The table records 850,000 to 1,300,000 distinct CDR3 sequences, around 45% of them present only once. The TCR originated in a woman aged 60-75 years in good health. The specimen sequenced was blood. The chain joins TRBV28 to TRBJ2-3; 7 bases are a match to TRBD2. The CDR3 DNA reads as TGTGCCAGCAGCCCCTCCGGGAGGTACACAGATACGCAGTATTTT. It yields the protein CASSPSGRYTDTQYF.